The present entry profiles one T cell receptor beta chain with its context. Measured with immunoSEQ multiplex PCR; TCRdb has only the in-frame clones, and not every one. Among around 300,000 clones listed, about nine tenths were seen once. The sample comes from a study of blood T cell repertoires in COVID-19. The sequencing sample was made of PBMCs or T cells enriched from blood (not recorded which). This receptor was obtained from a woman in her thirties or forties who had recovered from COVID-19.

The CDR3 loop is CASSVVTGMNTGELFF. The CDR3 nucleotides are TGTGCCAGCAGCGTAGTAACAGGGATGAACACCGGGGAGCTGTTTTTT. The chain employs TRBV9 and TRBJ2-2; a possible D gene is TRBD1 (6 bases). Trimming took 0 bases from V and 1 from J, leaving 10 bases between them. Germline CDR1 reads SGDLS; CDR2 reads YYNGEE. The CDR3 length is 16 residues. The full variable domain, its missing parts supplied by reference TRBV9 and TRBJ2-2, is DSGVTQTPKHLITATGQRVTLRCSPRSGDLSVYWYQQSLDQGLQFLIQYYNGEERAKGNILERFSAQQFPDLHSELNLSSLELGDSALYFCASSVVTGMNTGELFFGEGSRLTVL.